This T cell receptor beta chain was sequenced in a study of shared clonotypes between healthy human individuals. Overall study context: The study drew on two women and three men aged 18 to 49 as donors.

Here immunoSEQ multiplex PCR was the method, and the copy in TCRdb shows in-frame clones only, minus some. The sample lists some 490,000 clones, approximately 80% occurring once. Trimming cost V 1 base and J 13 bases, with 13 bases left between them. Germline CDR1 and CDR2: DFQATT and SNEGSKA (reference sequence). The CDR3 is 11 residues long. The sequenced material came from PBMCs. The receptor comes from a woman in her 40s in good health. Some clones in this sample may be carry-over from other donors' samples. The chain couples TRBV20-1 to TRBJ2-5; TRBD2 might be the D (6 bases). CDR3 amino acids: CSARAAGQAYF. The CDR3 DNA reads TGCAGTGCTAGAGCGGCGGGGCAGGCGTACTTC.